A single sample is the source of the 3 T cell receptor beta chains below, sequenced in a study of OX40 agonist ivuxolimab in advanced cancers. The protocol was immunoSEQ multiplex PCR, while the TCRdb copy is restricted to in-frame clones and leaves out a portion. This sample yields 75,000 to 80,000 clones, of which about 85% are seen a single time; 3.5% to 6% belongs to the top ten. Specimen: CD4+ or CD8+ T cells sorted from blood, collected in a trial of the OX40 agonist ivuxolimab. The receptor set was obtained from an adult with an advanced solid tumor such as melanoma, head and neck, liver or kidney cancer.

In nucleotides, the CDR3 is TGCGCCAGCGGTTTCCTAGACAGGGACTTGGATACGCAGTATTTT. Protein: CASGFLDRDLDTQYF. J is TRBJ2-3 and V is TRBV5-1, with D maybe TRBD1 (7 bases). Germline CDR1 reads SGHRS; CDR2 reads YFSETQ. The V and J ends lost 7 bases and 6 bases respectively, with 21 bases between them. The CDR3 runs 15 residues.

V usage is TRBV18 and J usage is TRBJ2-3; 9 nucleotides align to TRBD2. This CDR3 spans 16 amino acids. V lost 2 bases, J lost 4 bases, and 7 bases stayed unmatched. CDR1 is KGHSH and CDR2 is LQKENI in the germline V gene. The DNA for the CDR3 is TGTGCCAGCTCACCATTCAGCGGGGGGAGGGCAGATACGCAGTATTTT. It yields the protein CASSPFSGGRADTQYF.

This clone has more than one count but fewer than ten. This sequence joins TRBV2 and TRBJ1-2, with D possibly matching TRBD1 (5 bases). The V gene's germline CDR1 is SNHLY and CDR2 FYNNEI. The CDR3 is 13 amino acids. Trimming took off 5 bases at V and 7 bases at J, with 14 bases between the two ends. The CDR3 sequence is CASSFQGTSGYTF. The CDR3 DNA follows: TGTGCCAGCAGTTTTCAGGGTACCAGTGGCTACACCTTC.